This T cell receptor beta chain is from a study of T cell changes during pregnancy in multiple sclerosis. The germline V gene encodes CDR1 SQVTM and CDR2 ANQGSEA. The CDR3 spans 11 residues. Trimming shortened V by 7 bases and J by 8 bases, and 12 bases separated the two germline ends. Sequencing was performed with immunoSEQ multiplex PCR; in TCRdb, only in-frame clones are kept and a portion is missing. The sample lists roughly 59,000 clones; about 94% were seen once. Source: CD8+ T cells from peripheral blood mononuclear cells, taken in the second trimester of pregnancy. This chain joins TRBV29-1 and TRBJ2-1; D is perhaps TRBD2 (7 bases). This receptor was taken from a female donor with multiple sclerosis, enrolled in a pregnancy study. Here the CDR3 reads CSAGGGDEQFF. CDR3 bases: TGCAGCGCCGGAGGGGGGGATGAGCAGTTCTTC.